The sequence of this TCR beta chain was determined in a study of CD8 T cells in ankylosing spondylitis. The CDR3 runs to 13 residues. Germline values: CDR1 SGHTA, CDR2 FQGTGA. V lost 5 bases to trimming and J lost 1 base, with 8 bases between them. TCRdb ran MiXCR on the 5' RACE reads and lists one entry per CDR3 protein. The top ten hold roughly 7.2% of the sample, which has 120,000 to 150,000 distinct CDR3 sequences, roughly 8.3% seen once. At least ten counts were recorded for this clonotype. The receptor's source is a male donor with ankylosing spondylitis. The sequencing input was synovial fluid, either unsorted or a sorted T cell fraction (not recorded which). The chain recombines TRBV7-3 with TRBJ2-5; no clear D. CDR3 residues: CASSRVSQETQYF. The CDR3 DNA follows: TGTGCCAGCAGCCGAGTTAGCCAAGAGACCCAGTACTTC.